Shown below are 13 T cell receptor beta chains from a single sample sequenced in a study of sequential checkpoint blockade in melanoma. Using immunoSEQ multiplex PCR, the repertoire was profiled, and TCRdb retains in-frame clones only, with some absent. This table holds around 13,000 clones, 60% to 80% found once. The treatment denotes: randomized to nivolumab then ipilimumab (arm A) or the reverse (arm B). The specimen was CD8+ T cells sorted from blood (inferred from file names), collected from a patient given nivolumab and ipilimumab in sequence. These receptors all come from a human patient with melanoma. Some clones in this sample may be carry-over from other donors' samples.

The rearrangement joins TRBV28 to TRBJ2-7; no reliable D call. Germline CDR1 is MDHEN and CDR2 is SYDVKM. The CDR3 runs 14 residues. V lost 0 bases and J 6 bases, leaving 12 bases between the germline ends. CDR3 sequence reads: CASSLWPRSTEQYF. The CDR3 DNA reads as TGTGCCAGCAGTTTATGGCCCCGTAGCACCGAGCAGTACTTC.

The chain carries TRBV7-9 and TRBJ2-7; TRBD1 might be the D (5 bases). This CDR3 is 14 amino acids long. V lost 5 bases and J lost 0, with 11 bases in between. CDR1 is SEHNR, CDR2 FQNEAQ, per germline (reference sequence). CDR3 bases: TGTGCCAGCAGCACCCCGACAGACTCCTACGAGCAGTACTTC. Translating it yields CASSTPTDSYEQYF.

V gene TRBV19 combines with J gene TRBJ2-4; 8 bases are shared with TRBD2. The trim removed 9 bases at V and 0 bases at J, leaving 1 base unmatched. CDR3 size: 13 residues. Germline V gene sequence: CDR1 LNHDA, CDR2 SQIVND (reference sequence). CDR3 residues: CARRGVAKNIQYF. The CDR3 DNA follows: TGTGCCAGGCGGGGGGTAGCCAAAAACATTCAGTACTTC.

This chain uses TRBV15 with TRBJ2-5; 10 bases are a match to TRBD2. J lost 4 bases, V lost 2 bases, and 13 bases had no gene match. CDR1 and CDR2 (germline): LNHNV, YYDKDF (reference sequence). CDR3 size: 18 residues. As DNA, the CDR3 is TGTGCCACCAGCAGAACTCGGAGCGGGGGGGGGCCTCGAGAGACCCAGTACTTC. Encoded protein: CATSRTRSGGGPRETQYF.

The chain employs TRBV18 and TRBJ2-1; 7 positions agree with TRBD2. Germline CDR1 and CDR2: KGHSH and LQKENI. The CDR3 loop spans 16 amino acids. The junction had 9 bases not matched to a gene; V was cut back by 4 bases and J by 3 bases. The CDR3: CASSRQRSGDYNEQFF. In DNA, the CDR3 is TGTGCCAGCTCACGCCAAAGAAGCGGGGACTACAATGAGCAGTTCTTC.

V is TRBV10-3 and J is TRBJ2-1; 7 positions agree with TRBD1. Germline V lookup: CDR1 ENHRY, CDR2 SYGVKD. The CDR3 loop spans 13 amino acids. V shed 3 bases and J 8 bases; nucleotides not matched to a gene: 4. The CDR3 sequence is CAISERQGDEQFF. The CDR3 DNA is TGTGCCATCAGTGAAAGGCAGGGGGATGAGCAGTTCTTC.

This clone is medium-sized. This sample also contains other DNA sequences that code for the same CDR3. The chain combines TRBV5-1 with TRBJ1-6; D remains unclear. Trimming cost V 0 bases and J 9 bases, with 13 bases left between them. This CDR3 has 15 amino acids. Germline values: CDR1 SGHRS, CDR2 YFSETQ. The CDR3 protein is CASSLAGVAGSPLHF. In DNA form, the CDR3 reads TGCGCCAGCAGCTTGGCGGGAGTGGCAGGTTCACCCCTCCACTTT.

The chain employs TRBV7-2 and TRBJ2-3; D is unclear. V gave up 5 bases and J gave up 5 bases, with 8 bases separating them. Per germline, CDR1 SGHTA and CDR2 FQGNSA. CDR3 length equals 12 residues. CDR3 bases: TGTGCCAGCAGCCCAAGTAGAGATACGCAGTATTTT. This encodes CASSPSRDTQYF.

The rearrangement links TRBV4-1 to TRBJ1-5; TRBD1 might be the D (6 bases). Trimming removed 0 bases at V and 7 bases at J, with 16 bases between. CDR1 and CDR2 from the germline V gene are MGHRA and YSYEKL. This CDR3 has 16 residues. CDR3 DNA: TGCGCCAGCAGCCAAGATCCGCACAGGGCTGGGCAGCCCCAGCATTTT. Translating it yields CASSQDPHRAGQPQHF.

The chain recombines TRBV4-3 with TRBJ2-2; possible D gene TRBD1, 6 bases. The CDR3 is 16 residues long. The V gene's germline CDR1 is LGHNA and CDR2 YSLEER. The V gene lost 2 bases and the J gene lost 6 bases, with 16 bases spanning the gap. CDR3 bases: TGCGCCAGCAGCCAACACAGGGTTCCGCAGCCCGGGGAGCTGTTTTTT. This translates into CASSQHRVPQPGELFF.

A few counts support this clone. V and J are TRBV10-2 and TRBJ1-4; TRBD1 matches at 9 bases. V gave up 3 bases and J gave up 6 bases; unmatched junction bases: 5. The V gene's germline CDR1 is WSHSY and CDR2 SAAADI. The CDR3 covers 15 residues. The CDR3 here is CASSETGGNDEKLFF. For the CDR3, the DNA is TGCGCCAGCAGTGAAACAGGGGGCAACGATGAAAAACTGTTTTTT.

The rearrangement links TRBV7-2 to TRBJ2-1; D might be TRBD1 (5 bases). V lost 1 base and J 8 bases, leaving 15 bases between the germline ends. In germline, CDR1 is SGHTA, CDR2 FQGNSA. This CDR3 comprises 15 residues. This CDR3 is CASSLGGRDYDEQFF. The CDR3 region has the DNA TGTGCCAGCAGCTTAGGTGGCAGGGATTACGATGAGCAGTTCTTC.

The chain recombines TRBV7-8 with TRBJ1-3; D is perhaps TRBD1 (5 bases). V was pared by 6 bases and J by 6 bases, with 21 bases between. The CDR3 totals 16 residues. Germline CDR1 and CDR2: SGHVS and FQNEAQ. The CDR3 spells CASSYDGGSGENTIYF. The CDR3 DNA sequence: TGTGCCAGCAGTTACGACGGGGGTTCGGGAGAAAACACCATATATTTT.